This T cell receptor (beta chain) was recorded in a study of blood T cell repertoires in COVID-19. Assay used: immunoSEQ multiplex PCR; TCRdb lists only in-frame clones, some missing. Of 50,000 to 80,000 clones in the sample, around three quarters were seen once. This clonotype originated in a human donor in a cohort sampled during active COVID-19. The sample taken for sequencing was peripheral blood.

CDR3 amino acids: CAWGQGINEKLFF. The CDR3 DNA is TGTGCCTGGGGACAGGGAATCAATGAAAAACTGTTTTTT. J is TRBJ1-4 and V is TRBV30; TRBD1 matches at 8 bases. V shed 5 bases and J 5 bases; nucleotides not matched to a gene: 4. CDR1 is GTSNPN and CDR2 is SVGIG in the germline V gene (reference sequence). The CDR3 runs 13 residues.